The rows below give T cell receptor beta chains drawn from one sample of a study of T-cell memory formation after mild COVID-19. TCRdb processed the 5' RACE reads anew with MiXCR; each CDR3 protein has one entry. Of under 300,000 distinct CDR3 sequences in the sample, 7.5% to 10% were seen once. The specimen was PBMCs or a T cell subset sorted from them (not recorded which). All receptors come from a man aged 18 to 30 who had mild COVID-19 (a few samples of this study predate the infection). Cell type and time point are not known. The CDR3 runs from the conserved cysteine through the conserved F or W. The order of the fields is V gene, J gene, D gene, clone size, CDR3 protein, CDR3 DNA. The D gene is left open where the match is weak. Clone size is given for some rows only: seen once, a few or many times, or a class if the clone is expanded.

TRBV12-3/TRBV12-4	TRBJ2-2	NA	NA	CASSWAVTGPTGELFF	TGTGCCAGCAGTTGGGCCGTTACAGGACCCACCGGGGAGCTGTTTTTT
TRBV5-1	TRBJ2-7	NA	many	CASSDNSYEQYF	TGCGCCAGCAGCGACAACTCCTACGAGCAGTACTTC
TRBV19	TRBJ2-5	NA	few	CASSIMYQETQYF	TGTGCCAGTAGTATAATGTACCAAGAGACCCAGTACTTC
TRBV5-1	TRBJ1-2	NA	NA	CASSAGYDYGYTF	TGCGCCAGCAGCGCGGGCTACGACTATGGCTACACCTTC
TRBV2	TRBJ1-4	TRBD1	NA	CASRYRQGSSEKLFF	TGTGCCAGCAGATACCGACAGGGATCCTCTGAAAAACTGTTTTTT
TRBV5-4	TRBJ2-4	NA	NA	CASSLGGGVAKNIQYF	TGTGCCAGCAGCTTAGGTGGCGGTGTAGCCAAAAACATTCAGTACTTC
TRBV7-2	TRBJ2-1	TRBD1	NA	CASSLTGQGGNEQFF	TGTGCCAGCAGCTTAACGGGACAGGGTGGGAATGAGCAGTTCTTC
TRBV6-5	TRBJ1-1	NA	few	CATYRDRDTEAFF	TGTGCCACTTACAGGGATCGCGACACTGAAGCTTTCTTT
TRBV5-1	TRBJ1-4	NA	few	CASSLGQEGGKLFF	TGCGCCAGCAGCTTGGGGCAGGAGGGCGGAAAACTGTTTTTT
TRBV27	TRBJ1-2	NA	many	CASSLSGESYGYTF	TGTGCCAGCAGTTTATCGGGGGAAAGCTATGGCTACACCTTC
TRBV5-1	TRBJ2-6	NA	many	CASSLVGSGANVLTF	TGCGCCAGCAGCTTGGTGGGTTCAGGGGCCAACGTCCTGACTTTC
TRBV7-3	TRBJ2-5	NA	few	CASSSYLGKTQYF	TGTGCCAGCAGCTCCTATCTAGGAAAGACCCAGTACTTC
TRBV6-1	TRBJ2-1	TRBD2	few	CASSHGGSSYNEQFF	TGTGCCAGCAGCCACGGGGGGAGCTCCTACAATGAGCAGTTCTTC
TRBV7-2	TRBJ2-5	NA	few	CASSLLTSRETQYF	TGTGCCAGCAGCTTACTAACGTCCCGAGAGACCCAGTACTTC
TRBV30	TRBJ2-3	NA	few	CAWSVGTTDTQYF	TGTGCCTGGAGTGTAGGGACTACAGATACGCAGTATTTT
TRBV7-9	TRBJ2-5	TRBD1	NA	CASSQLDRGSRETQYF	TGTGCCAGCAGCCAACTCGACAGGGGATCGCGAGAGACCCAGTACTTC
TRBV6-5	TRBJ1-2	NA	NA	CASRPRVTDGYTF	TGTGCCAGCAGACCCCGGGTTACCGATGGCTACACCTTC
TRBV6-5	TRBJ1-2	NA	NA	CASSYGEGRTALGYTF	TGTGCCAGCAGTTACGGTGAAGGTAGAACAGCACTTGGCTACACCTTC
TRBV7-2	TRBJ1-1	NA	NA	CASSLVLGENTEAFF	TGTGCCAGCAGCTTAGTACTCGGAGAGAACACTGAAGCTTTCTTT
TRBV5-1	TRBJ1-5	TRBD1	NA	CASSEQGTNSNQPQHF	TGCGCCAGCAGCGAACAGGGGACAAATAGCAATCAGCCCCAGCATTTT
TRBV2	TRBJ2-7	NA	few	CATTSGRGAYEQYF	TGTGCCACCACTTCGGGCAGGGGGGCTTATGAGCAGTACTTC
TRBV29-1	TRBJ1-1	NA	few	CSAVEDTEAFF	TGCAGCGCCGTAGAGGACACTGAAGCTTTCTTT
TRBV9	TRBJ2-2	TRBD1	NA	CASSEYGTGGPGELFF	TGTGCCAGCAGCGAGTACGGGACAGGGGGTCCCGGGGAGCTGTTTTTT
TRBV28	TRBJ1-1	NA	few	CASSSAEAFF	TGTGCCAGCAGCTCAGCTGAAGCTTTCTTT
TRBV9	TRBJ2-3	NA	few	CASSVWAGGGDTQYF	TGTGCCAGCAGCGTATGGGCAGGGGGAGGGGATACGCAGTATTTT
TRBV28	TRBJ2-3	NA	few	CASTGPSGDTQYF	TGTGCCAGCACCGGGCCCTCGGGGGATACGCAGTATTTT
TRBV5-1	TRBJ2-1	TRBD2	many	CASSLDIAGGDEQFF	TGCGCCAGCAGCTTGGATATAGCGGGGGGGGATGAGCAGTTCTTC
TRBV12-3/TRBV12-4	TRBJ2-2	TRBD2	many	CASSLRPRLATLLPNTGELFF	TGTGCCAGCAGTTTAAGACCGAGACTAGCGACCTTACTTCCGAACACCGGGGAGCTGTTTTTT
TRBV11-2	TRBJ1-6	NA	many	CASSEFSGTRSPLHF	TGTGCCAGCAGCGAATTCTCCGGGACGCGGTCACCCCTCCACTTT
TRBV12-3/TRBV12-4	TRBJ1-1	NA	many	CASSRQNTEAFF	TGTGCCAGCAGTAGACAGAACACTGAAGCTTTCTTT
TRBV5-5	TRBJ1-5	TRBD1	NA	CASSPGTGAQPQHF	TGTGCCAGCAGCCCCGGGACAGGGGCTCAGCCCCAGCATTTT
TRBV20-1	TRBJ2-3	TRBD2	many	CSKTGGPTDTQYF	TGCAGTAAGACGGGGGGGCCCACAGATACGCAGTATTTT
TRBV7-6	TRBJ2-2	NA	many	CASSLAPRGQDGELFF	TGTGCCAGCAGCTTAGCGCCAAGGGGTCAAGACGGGGAGCTGTTTTTT